Listed below are T cell receptor beta chains from one sample, sequenced in a study of identical twins. Via MiXCR, TCRdb re-called the 5' RACE reads, giving one row per CDR3 protein. The sample holds a few hundred thousand distinct CDR3 sequences, about 18% seen once. The material sequenced was naive T cells sorted from blood. Receptor source: a man between 50 and 59 years old in good health. CDR3s include the opening cysteine and the closing phenylalanine or tryptophan. The D gene is left open where the match is weak. Clone sizes are given selectively: once, few, many, or a class where the clone is expanded.

j_call	v_call	d_call	clone_size	cdr3_nt	cdr3_aa
TRBJ1-5	TRBV12-3/TRBV12-4	NA	few	TGTGCCAGCAGTTTAATTCTAAATCAGCCCCAGCATTTT	CASSLILNQPQHF
TRBJ2-1	TRBV27	NA	many	TGTGCCAGCAGTCCCATGGGGGCCTACAATGAGCAGTTCTTC	CASSPMGAYNEQFF
TRBJ2-1	TRBV7-2	NA	few	TGTGCCAGCAGCTTACCCGACGGTAGCTCCTACAATGAGCAGTTCTTC	CASSLPDGSSYNEQFF
TRBJ2-2	TRBV5-1	NA	NA	TGCGCCAGCAGCCGGGACCCAACCCCCGGGGAGCTGTTTTTT	CASSRDPTPGELFF
TRBJ1-1	TRBV29-1	NA	many	TGCAGCGTGAGAAGAACAGGGAACACTGAAGCTTTCTTT	CSVRRTGNTEAFF
TRBJ2-1	TRBV6-5	NA	few	TGTGCCAGCAGTTACTCGTACGTGGAAACCTACAATGAGCAGTTCTTC	CASSYSYVETYNEQFF
TRBJ2-2	TRBV6-4	NA	few	TGTGCCAGCAGTGACACTTACACCGGGGAGCTGTTTTTT	CASSDTYTGELFF
TRBJ2-7	TRBV7-6	NA	NA	TGTGCCAGCAGCTTAGGGGAAAGGACGGCATCCTACGAGCAGTACTTC	CASSLGERTASYEQYF
TRBJ1-1	TRBV12-3/TRBV12-4	TRBD1	NA	TGTGCCAGCAGTCCTCGGACAGGGGGCGCGGGTGAAGCTTTCTTT	CASSPRTGGAGEAFF
TRBJ2-1	TRBV18	NA	NA	TGTGCCAGCTCTCCGTCGGCCTCTCCTCACAATGAGCAGTTCTTC	CASSPSASPHNEQFF
TRBJ2-3	TRBV10-2	TRBD2	few	TGCGCCAGCATCTTAGCGGGGGGCACAGATACGCAGTATTTT	CASILAGGTDTQYF
TRBJ2-3	TRBV7-2	TRBD2	few	TGTGCCAGCAGCCCCAGTCTACTAGCGGGGAGCACAGATACGCAGTATTTT	CASSPSLLAGSTDTQYF
TRBJ2-3	TRBV20-1	TRBD1	NA	TGCAGTGCTAGGCGGGACAGGGAAGGCACAGATACGCAGTATTTT	CSARRDREGTDTQYF
TRBJ1-1	TRBV20-1	NA	NA	TGCAGTGCTAGGGTGGTTGGGGGACAAGCTTTCTTT	CSARVVGGQAFF
TRBJ2-7	TRBV6-2/TRBV6-3	NA	NA	TGTGCCAGCAGTTACTCGTGGATATCCAGGGTGGGCTCGTACTTC	CASSYSWISRVGSYF
TRBJ1-6	TRBV5-1	NA	NA	TGCGCCAGCAGCTTGGACAGGGTCGATAGCTCCTATAATTCACCCCTCCACTTT	CASSLDRVDSSYNSPLHF
TRBJ2-7	TRBV27	TRBD2	NA	TGTGCCAGCAGTTTAAACCCAGCGGGGCCGACCTACGAGCAGTACTTC	CASSLNPAGPTYEQYF
TRBJ2-1	TRBV20-1	TRBD2	NA	TGCAGTGCTAGAGTATCGGGAGCGGGAGCCCACAATGAGCAGTTCTTC	CSARVSGAGAHNEQFF
TRBJ1-5	TRBV28	TRBD1	few	TGTGCCAGCAGACCGACAGGGGCGCGGGTTCAGCCCCAGCATTTT	CASRPTGARVQPQHF
TRBJ1-5	TRBV10-3	TRBD1	NA	TGTGCCATCAGTTCCGGGACAGGGGTGAGCAATCAGCCCCAGCATTTT	CAISSGTGVSNQPQHF
TRBJ2-1	TRBV6-2/TRBV6-3	TRBD2	NA	TGTGCCAGCAGCCGACTAGCGGGAGGCATTGAGCAGTTCTTC	CASSRLAGGIEQFF
TRBJ2-7	TRBV29-1	TRBD1	many	TGCAGCCCTGCTGGTGGGACAGGGAGGATTTACGAGCAGTACTTC	CSPAGGTGRIYEQYF
TRBJ2-6	TRBV10-2	NA	many	TGCGCCAGCAGTGAGTCACGCTTCTCTGGGGCCAACGTCCTGACTTTC	CASSESRFSGANVLTF
TRBJ2-2	TRBV6-1	NA	many	TGTGCCAGCAGTGCGCTTGGGGAGACCGGGGAGCTGTTTTTT	CASSALGETGELFF
TRBJ2-5	TRBV20-1	NA	many	TGCAGTGCTAGAGGCAACCGGGAGACCCAGTACTTC	CSARGNRETQYF
TRBJ1-5	TRBV20-1	NA	NA	TGCAGTGCTAGAGTTGGGGGATCTGTCGGCAATCAGCCCCAGCATTTT	CSARVGGSVGNQPQHF
TRBJ1-5	TRBV21-1	NA	few	TGTGCCAGCTTATGGGAGCTCAATCAGCCCCAGCATTTT	CASLWELNQPQHF
TRBJ1-4	TRBV20-1	NA	few	TGCAGTGTCAATTCGGGAACTAATGAAAAACTGTTTTTT	CSVNSGTNEKLFF
TRBJ2-3	TRBV29-1	NA	NA	TGCAGCGTAGCTAGCACAGATACGCAGTATTTT	CSVASTDTQYF
TRBJ2-1	TRBV4-2	NA	few	TGTGCCAGCAGCCAAGGGTCTAGCAGACTCTACAATGAGCAGTTCTTC	CASSQGSSRLYNEQFF
TRBJ2-3	TRBV5-1	TRBD1	NA	TGCGCCAGCAGCCCCGGGACAGTTGCAGATACGCAGTATTTT	CASSPGTVADTQYF
TRBJ2-2	TRBV5-1	NA	few	TGCGCCAGCAGTGTGGAGCGGACGAACACCGGGGAGCTGTTTTTT	CASSVERTNTGELFF
TRBJ2-3	TRBV20-1	TRBD2	many	TGCAGTGCTAGAGGCCATAGCGGGAACACAGATACGCAGTATTTT	CSARGHSGNTDTQYF
TRBJ2-1	TRBV11-2	NA	NA	TGTGCCACCCAATATTGGCAGGGCTCCTACAATGAGCAGTTCTTC	CATQYWQGSYNEQFF
TRBJ2-5	TRBV27	NA	NA	TGTGCCAGCAGTTCGGGAGAAGGGCAAGAGACCCAGTACTTC	CASSSGEGQETQYF
TRBJ2-1	TRBV5-6	NA	few	TGTGCCAGCAGCTTGTTATCAGGAATCAATGAGCAGTTCTTC	CASSLLSGINEQFF
TRBJ2-5	TRBV4-2	NA	many	TGTGCCTCCCAGGGAGGGGGGGACCGCGAGACCCAGTACTTC	CASQGGGDRETQYF
TRBJ2-7	TRBV10-2	NA	NA	TGCGCCAGCAGTGATGGGTTACTAGACAGTTCGGGCTCCTACGAGCAGTACTTC	CASSDGLLDSSGSYEQYF
TRBJ2-5	TRBV25-1	NA	many	TGTGCCAGCAGTGAGCGATTGTCCAGGGAGACCCAGTACTTC	CASSERLSRETQYF
TRBJ2-1	TRBV7-3	TRBD2	few	TGTGCCAGCAGCCCTCGCGCGGGAGGGGACAATGAGCAGTTCTTC	CASSPRAGGDNEQFF
TRBJ1-2	TRBV20-1	NA	NA	TGCAGCTACCAGACAGCGGACTATGGCTACACCTTC	CSYQTADYGYTF
TRBJ1-2	TRBV20-1	NA	many	TGCAGTGCTACTGGGAATGGTGGCTACACCTTC	CSATGNGGYTF
TRBJ2-5	TRBV28	NA	NA	TGTGCCAGCAGTCTCACAGGGTCTCCAGAGACCCAGTACTTC	CASSLTGSPETQYF
TRBJ2-7	TRBV20-1	NA	many	TGCAGTGCTAGAGCTAGTGGGACTCCCGGGTCCTACGAGCAGTACTTC	CSARASGTPGSYEQYF
TRBJ2-1	TRBV27	TRBD1	NA	TGTGCCAGCAGTTCCCCATGGACAGGGAGCTCCTACAATGAGCAGTTCTTC	CASSSPWTGSSYNEQFF
TRBJ2-4	TRBV4-3	NA	NA	TGCGCCAGCAGCCAAGTGCAAGGGACTGGGAAAAACATTCAGTACTTC	CASSQVQGTGKNIQYF
TRBJ2-3	TRBV15	NA	many	TGTGCCACCAGCAGAGTTGAAAGCACAGATACGCAGTATTTT	CATSRVESTDTQYF
TRBJ1-2	TRBV5-1	TRBD1	NA	TGCGCCAGCAGCGAGGGACAGAGCTATGGCTACACCTTC	CASSEGQSYGYTF
TRBJ2-1	TRBV10-3	NA	few	TGTGCCATCAAAGGGGGAGTCGACAATGAGCAGTTCTTC	CAIKGGVDNEQFF
TRBJ1-2	TRBV7-2	TRBD1	NA	TGTGCCAGCAGCCGTGGAACAGGGGATTATGGCTACACCTTC	CASSRGTGDYGYTF
TRBJ2-2	TRBV20-1	NA	few	TGCAGTGCTAGACCTTGGCAGCTGGCCTCTGAGCTGTTTTTT	CSARPWQLASELFF
TRBJ2-3	TRBV20-1	NA	NA	TGCAGTGCTAATGTGGCGGGTAGCACAGATACGCAGTATTTT	CSANVAGSTDTQYF
TRBJ2-5	TRBV5-6	NA	NA	TGTGCCAGCAGCTTGGGCCAGGGCGGGCCCCAGTACTTC	CASSLGQGGPQYF
TRBJ2-2	TRBV6-5	NA	NA	TGTGCCAGCAGTTATCGGGATCCGTCTCGGGTACGGAACACCGGGGAGCTGTTTTTT	CASSYRDPSRVRNTGELFF
TRBJ2-4	TRBV12-3/TRBV12-4	TRBD1	many	TGTGCCAGCAGTTTTGGGGGAAGGGGGCTACTAGCCAAAAACATTCAGTACTTC	CASSFGGRGLLAKNIQYF
TRBJ2-5	TRBV4-2	NA	few	TGTGCCAGCAGCCAGCCGGGACGAGGGGGAGAGACCCAGTACTTC	CASSQPGRGGETQYF
TRBJ2-3	TRBV7-9	NA	NA	TGTGCCAGCAGCTTAAAGTGGGCGTCGCAGTATTTT	CASSLKWASQYF
TRBJ2-7	TRBV6-5	NA	NA	TGTGCCAGCAGTTACAAATGGTACTCCTACGAGCAGTACTTC	CASSYKWYSYEQYF
TRBJ1-2	TRBV10-2	NA	few	TGCGCCAGTGGGGCTGGGGCTAACTATGGCTACACCTTC	CASGAGANYGYTF
TRBJ2-7	TRBV5-6	NA	few	TGTGCCAGCAGCTCCTTTGACCGGCAGTACGAGCAGTACTTC	CASSSFDRQYEQYF